The clone carrying this T cell receptor beta chain appeared many times. The antigen remains undetermined. The CDR3 has 16 residues. J was trimmed by 1 base and V by 3 bases; bases with no gene match: 9. Germline lookup yields CDR1 DFQATT and CDR2 SNEGSKA (reference sequence). Active moderate-to-severe ophthalmopathy, Clinical Activity Score at least 3, NOSPECS at least 4, under 3 months' duration. Orbital computed tomography and thyroid ultrasound, together with serum TRAb and thyroxine and clinical symptoms, were used for diagnoses. The data stem from a study of T cells in Graves' hyperthyroidism and ophthalmopathy. Study findings and constraints: Ophthalmopathy cases were set apart from stable hyperthyroidism by a 13 V-J model.

Amplification yielded TCR beta CDR3 regions, with RNA transcripts as the source. Initially, a first-round RT-PCR of the TCR CDR3 employed the HTBI primer set. Using its own MiXCR run on the multiplex PCR reads, TCRdb lists one record per CDR3 protein. Of fewer than 500,000 distinct CDR3 sequences listed, roughly 14% are singletons. The chain employs TRBV20-1 and TRBJ2-3, with 8 positions matching TRBD2. This TCR was recovered from a man aged 18 to 29 with Graves' ophthalmopathy. What was sequenced was blood. In DNA, the CDR3 is TGCAGTGCTAGTTTGGCTAGCGGGTGGGGCACAGATACGCAGTATTTT. This sequence encodes CSASLASGWGTDTQYF.